The entry below describes one T cell receptor (beta chain). CDR1 is GTSNPN, CDR2 SVGIG, per germline (reference sequence). V lost 2 bases and J 7 bases, leaving 20 bases between the germline ends. The CDR3 is made up of 16 amino acids. This entry comes from a study of blood T cell repertoires in COVID-19. Generated by immunoSEQ multiplex PCR, the TCRdb table keeps only in-frame clones and is missing some. Here the sample spans 50,000 or so clones, 70% to 90% being singletons. This TCR was recovered from a human donor in a cohort sampled during active COVID-19. The chain recombines TRBV30 with TRBJ1-4; D is unresolved. The sequenced sample was peripheral blood. Here the CDR3 DNA reads TGTGCCTGGAGTACCCCCTCGCGGGGAGAAGGTGAAAAACTGTTTTTT. Translation gives CAWSTPSRGEGEKLFF.